Listed below are T cell receptor beta chains from one sample, sequenced in a study of T-cell reconstitution after alpha-beta-depleted transplantation in children. TCRdb called the PCR reads again in MiXCR, with one record for every CDR3 protein. The data contain approximately 97,000 distinct CDR3 sequences, roughly 6% of them singletons. The starting material was PBMCs, mostly from graft donor cells, obtained 60 days after TCRalphabeta/CD19-depleted stem cell transplant. These TCRs come from a female patient aged 2 to 10 who had a stem cell transplant for Fanconi anemia, so the T cells may come from the graft donor. Both conserved end residues are part of each CDR3.

j_call v_call cdr3_aa
TRBJ2-7 TRBV12-3/TRBV12-4 CASSRTRTGSTSSYEQYF
TRBJ2-1 TRBV3-1 CASSLLGWRNNEQFF
TRBJ2-5 TRBV2 CASNLQAGETQYF
TRBJ1-2 TRBV20-1 CSAKPRWANYGYTF
TRBJ1-1 TRBV27 CASSFGIYRGVQEAFF
TRBJ1-1 TRBV30 CAWSPRQDKAFF
TRBJ2-1 TRBV7-3 CASSLNPFPPERGGEQFF
TRBJ2-1 TRBV7-8 CASTPRETAYNEQFF
TRBJ1-2 TRBV18 CASSGIYGYTF
TRBJ1-3 TRBV6-1 CASSGRYGNTIYF
TRBJ2-7 TRBV2 CASSWSSYEQYF
TRBJ2-1 TRBV3-1 CTSCLTGLAGGRYNEQFF
TRBJ2-5 TRBV5-1 CASSPRSIQETQYF
TRBJ2-7 TRBV9 CASSVGGDLSYEQYF
TRBJ2-3 TRBV5-4 CASSLRGSRPTDTQYF
TRBJ1-2 TRBV11-2 CASSLGSSGANYGYTF
TRBJ2-3 TRBV10-3 CAISKPQGRGTDTQYF
TRBJ1-2 TRBV6-1 CASSEGGRIYGYTF
TRBJ2-3 TRBV7-3 CASSFTSKGADTQYF
TRBJ2-7 TRBV7-3 CASSLISGGSYEQYF
TRBJ2-7 TRBV5-1 CASSLGNRVLYEQYF
TRBJ2-5 TRBV6-2/TRBV6-3 CASRIEGNQETQYF
TRBJ2-7 TRBV20-1 CSASKGLAGRTGEQYF
TRBJ2-7 TRBV29-1 CSVVDKLSYEQYF
TRBJ1-3 TRBV9 CASTRGTGNTIYF
TRBJ1-5 TRBV5-1 CASSLVAGNQPQHF
TRBJ2-2 TRBV5-1 CASSWTGWLNTGELFF
TRBJ2-1 TRBV29-1 CSVDPGGRQFF
TRBJ2-7 TRBV5-1 CASSSTGTEQYEQYF
TRBJ2-7 TRBV29-1 CSVVLQGREQYF